A selection of T cell receptor beta chains follows, all from one sample in a study of CD8+ T cells in alopecia areata. The method was immunoSEQ multiplex PCR; TCRdb's version includes in-frame clones alone and lacks a portion of them. The table lists about 150,000 clones, around half of them singletons. The sample consisted of CD8+ T cells sorted from blood, taken at week 0. The receptors stem from a human donor with alopecia areata. Both conserved end residues are part of each CDR3. A D gene is named only where the DNA matches it firmly. Size values are once, few and many counts, or a class for expanded clones, and some rows have none.

clone_size: NA
d_call: NA
j_call: TRBJ1-5
v_call: TRBV11-3
cdr3_nt: TGTGCCAGCAGCGGGTGGACAGATTATAGCAATCAGCCCCAGCATTTT
cdr3_aa: CASSGWTDYSNQPQHF

clone_size: few
d_call: TRBD1
j_call: TRBJ2-7
v_call: TRBV5-1
cdr3_nt: TGCGCCAGCAGCCAGGACAGGGCGGACGAGCAGTACTTC
cdr3_aa: CASSQDRADEQYF

clone_size: few
d_call: NA
j_call: TRBJ2-6
v_call: TRBV29-1
cdr3_nt: TGCAGCGTATTGACGAGGGCCAACGTCCTGACTTTC
cdr3_aa: CSVLTRANVLTF

clone_size: NA
d_call: NA
j_call: TRBJ2-7
v_call: TRBV21-1
cdr3_nt: TGTGCCAGCCCTAGAGGCAGCGGGGGCGGCGAGCAGTACTTC
cdr3_aa: CASPRGSGGGEQYF

clone_size: NA
d_call: NA
j_call: TRBJ1-1
v_call: TRBV4-3
cdr3_nt: TGCGCCAGCAGCCAAGCTCGAGCGGGGGCGCAAACTGAAGCTTTCTTT
cdr3_aa: CASSQARAGAQTEAFF

clone_size: NA
d_call: NA
j_call: TRBJ1-2
v_call: TRBV30
cdr3_nt: TGTGCCTGGAGCGGAGGTCATGGCTACACCTTC
cdr3_aa: CAWSGGHGYTF

clone_size: NA
d_call: NA
j_call: TRBJ2-3
v_call: TRBV2
cdr3_nt: TGTGCCAGCAGTGTACCGGGCCTAACAGATACGCAGTATTTT
cdr3_aa: CASSVPGLTDTQYF

clone_size: NA
d_call: NA
j_call: TRBJ2-5
v_call: TRBV11-2
cdr3_nt: TGTGCCAGCAGCTTAGGCCCCGTAGGACGACAAGAGACCCAGTACTTC
cdr3_aa: CASSLGPVGRQETQYF

clone_size: NA
d_call: TRBD1
j_call: TRBJ2-7
v_call: TRBV11-1
cdr3_nt: TGTGCCAGCAGCTTGGGACAGTCCTACGAGCAGTACTTC
cdr3_aa: CASSLGQSYEQYF

clone_size: few
d_call: NA
j_call: TRBJ2-2
v_call: TRBV9
cdr3_nt: TGTGCCAGCAGCGTAGAGTATACCGGGGAGCTGTTTTTT
cdr3_aa: CASSVEYTGELFF

clone_size: few
d_call: TRBD1
j_call: TRBJ2-1
v_call: TRBV7-9
cdr3_nt: TGTGCCAGCAGCATCGACAGGGGCGGTGAGCAGTTCTTC
cdr3_aa: CASSIDRGGEQFF

clone_size: few
d_call: TRBD1
j_call: TRBJ1-2
v_call: TRBV10-2
cdr3_nt: TGCGCCAGCAGCGGACAGGGCAAGGGCTACACCTTC
cdr3_aa: CASSGQGKGYTF

clone_size: NA
d_call: NA
j_call: TRBJ1-1
v_call: TRBV10-3
cdr3_nt: TGTGCCATCAGTGAAGATTCCTGGGAAGGGACCAACACTGAAGCTTTCTTT
cdr3_aa: CAISEDSWEGTNTEAFF

clone_size: NA
d_call: TRBD1
j_call: TRBJ2-2
v_call: TRBV5-1
cdr3_nt: TGCGCCAGTATGAATACAGGGGCCACCGGGGAGCTGTTTTTT
cdr3_aa: CASMNTGATGELFF

clone_size: NA
d_call: NA
j_call: TRBJ1-1
v_call: TRBV6-1
cdr3_nt: TGTGCCAGCAGTGAAGACCCTAAGGGGCAGGGGCCGAACACTGAAGCTTTCTTT
cdr3_aa: CASSEDPKGQGPNTEAFF

clone_size: NA
d_call: TRBD1
j_call: TRBJ1-6
v_call: TRBV30
cdr3_nt: TGTGCCCATGACCCGGGACAGGGGGATTCACCCCTCCACTTT
cdr3_aa: CAHDPGQGDSPLHF

clone_size: few
d_call: TRBD1
j_call: TRBJ1-2
v_call: TRBV12-5
cdr3_nt: TGTGCTAGTGCCCCGACAGGGGCTCATGGCTACACCTTC
cdr3_aa: CASAPTGAHGYTF

clone_size: NA
d_call: NA
j_call: TRBJ2-7
v_call: TRBV11-2
cdr3_nt: TGTGCCAGCAGCTTTCGAACCTACGAGCAGTACTTC
cdr3_aa: CASSFRTYEQYF

clone_size: NA
d_call: NA
j_call: TRBJ1-5
v_call: TRBV15
cdr3_nt: TGTGCCACCAGCAGCAAAAATCAGCCCCAGCATTTT
cdr3_aa: CATSSKNQPQHF

clone_size: NA
d_call: NA
j_call: TRBJ2-5
v_call: TRBV6-6
cdr3_nt: TGTGCCAGCAGTTACTGGGAACAGGGAGAGACCCAGTACTTC
cdr3_aa: CASSYWEQGETQYF

clone_size: NA
d_call: TRBD2
j_call: TRBJ2-1
v_call: TRBV7-6
cdr3_nt: TGTGCCAGCAGCTTAGCGACTAGCGGGGGGGCAGATGAGCAGTTCTTC
cdr3_aa: CASSLATSGGADEQFF

clone_size: NA
d_call: TRBD1
j_call: TRBJ2-1
v_call: TRBV9
cdr3_nt: TGTGCCAGCAGCGTAGAGTTGGGGACAGGGAACAATGAGCAGTTCTTC
cdr3_aa: CASSVELGTGNNEQFF

clone_size: NA
d_call: TRBD1
j_call: TRBJ1-1
v_call: TRBV6-5
cdr3_nt: TGTGCCAGCAGCCCGGGACAGTACACTGAAGCTTTCTTT
cdr3_aa: CASSPGQYTEAFF

clone_size: few
d_call: NA
j_call: TRBJ1-6
v_call: TRBV5-6
cdr3_nt: TGTGCCAGCCGCACGGGGGGAGGTAATTCACCCCTCCACTTT
cdr3_aa: CASRTGGGNSPLHF

clone_size: NA
d_call: NA
j_call: TRBJ1-1
v_call: TRBV2
cdr3_nt: TGTGCCAGCAGTGTGGTGAGGTTTGGGCCTGAAGCTTTCTTT
cdr3_aa: CASSVVRFGPEAFF

clone_size: NA
d_call: NA
j_call: TRBJ2-7
v_call: TRBV27
cdr3_nt: TGTGCCAGCAGTCGAAGCCCCTCATGGAGGTACGAGCAGTACTTC
cdr3_aa: CASSRSPSWRYEQYF

clone_size: NA
d_call: NA
j_call: TRBJ1-1
v_call: TRBV29-1
cdr3_nt: TGCAGCGTTAAGGGGGGGGACACTGAAGCTTTCTTT
cdr3_aa: CSVKGGDTEAFF

clone_size: NA
d_call: TRBD2
j_call: TRBJ2-7
v_call: TRBV7-9
cdr3_nt: TGTGCCAGCAGTTTCGGGGGGGCCCAAGAGCAGTACTTC
cdr3_aa: CASSFGGAQEQYF

clone_size: NA
d_call: NA
j_call: TRBJ1-1
v_call: TRBV30
cdr3_nt: TGTGCCTGGAGTGTATTCAGGGGCACTGAAGCTTTCTTT
cdr3_aa: CAWSVFRGTEAFF

clone_size: NA
d_call: TRBD2
j_call: TRBJ2-4
v_call: TRBV4-3
cdr3_nt: TGCGCCAGCAGCCAAGCTAGCGGGGCTACCAAAAACATTCAGTACTTC
cdr3_aa: CASSQASGATKNIQYF

clone_size: NA
d_call: TRBD1
j_call: TRBJ2-3
v_call: TRBV25-1
cdr3_nt: TGTGCCAGCACTTTTCAGGGGGCTACAGATACGCAGTATTTT
cdr3_aa: CASTFQGATDTQYF

clone_size: NA
d_call: NA
j_call: TRBJ2-2
v_call: TRBV7-9
cdr3_nt: TGTGCCAGACAGGACCTGAACACCGGGGAGCTGTTTTTT
cdr3_aa: CARQDLNTGELFF

clone_size: NA
d_call: NA
j_call: TRBJ2-1
v_call: TRBV29-1
cdr3_nt: TGCAGCGTCCCAGATTACAATGAGCAGTTCTTC
cdr3_aa: CSVPDYNEQFF

clone_size: many
d_call: NA
j_call: TRBJ1-3
v_call: TRBV4-3
cdr3_nt: TGCGCCAGCAGCCAAGATTTGGCAGCAACCTCTGGAAACACCATATATTTT
cdr3_aa: CASSQDLAATSGNTIYF

clone_size: NA
d_call: NA
j_call: TRBJ2-2
v_call: TRBV29-1
cdr3_nt: TGCAGCGTCGGTCCGGGGAAAACCGGGGAGCTGTTTTTT
cdr3_aa: CSVGPGKTGELFF

clone_size: once
d_call: NA
j_call: TRBJ1-5
v_call: TRBV27
cdr3_nt: TGTGCCAGCAACCCTCACCCAACTAGCAATCAGCCCCAGCATTTT
cdr3_aa: CASNPHPTSNQPQHF

clone_size: NA
d_call: NA
j_call: TRBJ2-6
v_call: TRBV29-1
cdr3_nt: TGCAGCGTTGAATCTCCAGACTCTGGGGTCAACGTCCTGACTTTC
cdr3_aa: CSVESPDSGVNVLTF

clone_size: NA
d_call: NA
j_call: TRBJ1-2
v_call: TRBV27
cdr3_nt: TGTGCCAGCAACCCTGCGGGGCCCGAGATGGGCGACTATGGCTACACCTTC
cdr3_aa: CASNPAGPEMGDYGYTF

clone_size: NA
d_call: NA
j_call: TRBJ1-2
v_call: TRBV30
cdr3_nt: TGTGCCTGGAGTGTATCACTCGGGGCAGGAGATAACTATGGCTACACCTTC
cdr3_aa: CAWSVSLGAGDNYGYTF

clone_size: NA
d_call: NA
j_call: TRBJ2-1
v_call: TRBV30
cdr3_nt: TGTGCCTGGAGTGAGCTTTTGGGGGGACCCAATGAGCAGTTCTTC
cdr3_aa: CAWSELLGGPNEQFF

clone_size: few
d_call: NA
j_call: TRBJ1-1
v_call: TRBV19
cdr3_nt: TGTGCCAGTAACCGGGGCACTGAAGCTTTCTTT
cdr3_aa: CASNRGTEAFF

clone_size: few
d_call: NA
j_call: TRBJ2-5
v_call: TRBV5-1
cdr3_nt: TGCGCCAGCAGCTTACTCACAGGGGACTACGAGACCCAGTACTTC
cdr3_aa: CASSLLTGDYETQYF

clone_size: few
d_call: NA
j_call: TRBJ2-7
v_call: TRBV14
cdr3_nt: TGTGCCAGCAGCGAAGATTACGAGCAGTACTTC
cdr3_aa: CASSEDYEQYF

clone_size: NA
d_call: NA
j_call: TRBJ1-1
v_call: TRBV6-5
cdr3_nt: TGTGCCAGCAGTTACGGGGTAGAGAACACTGAAGCTTTCTTT
cdr3_aa: CASSYGVENTEAFF

clone_size: NA
d_call: NA
j_call: TRBJ1-5
v_call: TRBV27
cdr3_nt: TGTGCCAGCAGTACGACGAGCAATCAGCCCCAGCATTTT
cdr3_aa: CASSTTSNQPQHF

clone_size: NA
d_call: NA
j_call: TRBJ1-2
v_call: TRBV29-1
cdr3_nt: TGCAGCGTTGAAATCCACTACGGCTACACCTTC
cdr3_aa: CSVEIHYGYTF

clone_size: NA
d_call: NA
j_call: TRBJ2-7
v_call: TRBV30
cdr3_nt: TGTGCCGTCGGGGTTGCCTACGAGCAGTACTTC
cdr3_aa: CAVGVAYEQYF

clone_size: once
d_call: NA
j_call: TRBJ1-1
v_call: TRBV9
cdr3_nt: TGTGCCAGCAGCGTAGGCGACACTGAAGCTTTCTTT
cdr3_aa: CASSVGDTEAFF